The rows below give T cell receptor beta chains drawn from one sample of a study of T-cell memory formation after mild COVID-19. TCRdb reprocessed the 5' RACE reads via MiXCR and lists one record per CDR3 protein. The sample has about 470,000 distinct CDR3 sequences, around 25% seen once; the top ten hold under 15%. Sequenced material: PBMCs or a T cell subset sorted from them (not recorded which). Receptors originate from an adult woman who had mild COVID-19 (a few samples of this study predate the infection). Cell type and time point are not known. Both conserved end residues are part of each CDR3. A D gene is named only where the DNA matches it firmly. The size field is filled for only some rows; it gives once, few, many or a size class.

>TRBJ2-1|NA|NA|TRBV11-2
TGTGCCAGCAGCCAGCAGGGTTACAATGAGCAGTTCTTC
CASSQQGYNEQFF
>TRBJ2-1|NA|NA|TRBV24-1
TGTGCCACCAGTGATTGGAGCATGGTGCAGTTCTTC
CATSDWSMVQFF
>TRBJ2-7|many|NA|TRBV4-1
TGCGCCAGCAGCCAAGTGGCTGGGTCCTACGAGCAGTACTTC
CASSQVAGSYEQYF
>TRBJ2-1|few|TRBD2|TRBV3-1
TGTGCCAGCAGCCAAGTCGTAATCGGGAGGTATGAGCAGTTCTTC
CASSQVVIGRYEQFF
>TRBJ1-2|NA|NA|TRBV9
TGTGCCAGCAGCGTAGGGCAGAGCTATGGCTACACCTTC
CASSVGQSYGYTF
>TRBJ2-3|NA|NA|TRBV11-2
TGTGCCAGCAGCCCATACGGGGCCCTGCGGGCGCAGTATTTT
CASSPYGALRAQYF
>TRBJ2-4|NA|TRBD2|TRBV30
TGTGCCTGGACTAGCGGGAGGGCCCTAGCCAAAAACATTCAGTACTTC
CAWTSGRALAKNIQYF
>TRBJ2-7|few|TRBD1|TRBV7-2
TGTGCCAGCAGCTCCCCGGGACAGGGACTCGAGCAGTACTTC
CASSSPGQGLEQYF
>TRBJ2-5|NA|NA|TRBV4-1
TGCGCCAGCAGCCAAACCAGCCACCTATCCCAAGAGACCCAGTACTTC
CASSQTSHLSQETQYF
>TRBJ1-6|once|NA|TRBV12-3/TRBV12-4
TGTGCCAGCAGTTTCGGGGGACAAAATTCACCCCTCCACTTT
CASSFGGQNSPLHF
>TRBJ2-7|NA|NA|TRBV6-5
TGTGCCAGCACCCGGAGGGACAACTACGAGCAGTACTTC
CASTRRDNYEQYF
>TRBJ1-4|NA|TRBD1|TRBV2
TGTGCCAGCAGTTTGGCCGTATCGGGACAGCTTAATGAAAAACTGTTTTTT
CASSLAVSGQLNEKLFF
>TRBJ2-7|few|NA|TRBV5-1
TGCGCCAGCAGCGTTGGACCCGCCACCTACGAGCAGTACTTC
CASSVGPATYEQYF
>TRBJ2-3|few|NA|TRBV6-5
TGTGCCAGCAGTTACGACGGCACAGATACGCAGTATTTT
CASSYDGTDTQYF
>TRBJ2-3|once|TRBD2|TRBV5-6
TGTGCCAGCAGCTTATCCCCCGCGGGGGGAAAAGATACGCAGTATTTT
CASSLSPAGGKDTQYF
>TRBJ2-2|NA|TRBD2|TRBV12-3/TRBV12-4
TGTGCCAGCAGTTTAAGCGGGAGAAGGGTAACCGGGGAGCTGTTTTTT
CASSLSGRRVTGELFF
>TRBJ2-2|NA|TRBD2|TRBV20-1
TGCAGTGCTAGAGATACAGCGGGAACCGGGGAGCTGTTTTTT
CSARDTAGTGELFF
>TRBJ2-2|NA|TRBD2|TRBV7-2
TGTGCCAGCAGGGGACTAGCTTCCGGGGAGCTGTTTTTT
CASRGLASGELFF
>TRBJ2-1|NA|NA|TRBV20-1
TGCAGTGCTAGCCTTCACCCGGGACTTATCAATGAGCAGTTCTTC
CSASLHPGLINEQFF
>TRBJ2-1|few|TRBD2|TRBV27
TGTGCCAGCAGTTTATCTATGGGACTAGGACCCTACAATGAGCAGTTCTTC
CASSLSMGLGPYNEQFF
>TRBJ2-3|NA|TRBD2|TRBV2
TGTGCCAGCAACGAGGCAGCGGGGGGGCCAACAGATACGCAGTATTTT
CASNEAAGGPTDTQYF
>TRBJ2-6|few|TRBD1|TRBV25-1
TGTGCCAGCAGTGAATGGGGGACAGGGGGCTTTGGGGCCAACGTCCTGACTTTC
CASSEWGTGGFGANVLTF
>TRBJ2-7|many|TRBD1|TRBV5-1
TGCGCCAGCAGCTCTGACAGGGGCTACGAGCAGTACTTC
CASSSDRGYEQYF
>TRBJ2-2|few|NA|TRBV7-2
TGTGCCAGCAGCTTAGCGTCGGCTGTGGGGGAGCTGTTTTTT
CASSLASAVGELFF
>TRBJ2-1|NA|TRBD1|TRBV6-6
TGTGCCAGCAGTTACTCGACAGGGTTTGAGCAGTTCTTC
CASSYSTGFEQFF
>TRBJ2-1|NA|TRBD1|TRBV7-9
TGTGCCAGCAGTACCGGACAGGGTATGGTCAATGAGCAGTTCTTC
CASSTGQGMVNEQFF
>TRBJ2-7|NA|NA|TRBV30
TGTGCCTGGAGTGGAGGACACCCCTACGAGCAGTACTTC
CAWSGGHPYEQYF
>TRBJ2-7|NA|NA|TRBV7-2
TGTGCCAGCAGCTTAGCCGGGCTACCCTCCTACGAGCAGTACTTC
CASSLAGLPSYEQYF
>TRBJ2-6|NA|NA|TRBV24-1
TGTGCCACCAGTGACACCGGGTCCTACTCTGGGGCCAACGTCCTGACTTTC
CATSDTGSYSGANVLTF
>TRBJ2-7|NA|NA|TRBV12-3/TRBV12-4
TGTGCCAGCAGTTTCTCCGGGAGTCGAGGTGAGCAGTACTTC
CASSFSGSRGEQYF
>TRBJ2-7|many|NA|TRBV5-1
TGCGCCAGCAGCTTCCTCAGGGGTTATGAGCAGTACTTC
CASSFLRGYEQYF
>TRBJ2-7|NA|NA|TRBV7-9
TGTGCCAGCAGCTTAGGAGGGGTAGAGTATTACGAGCAGTACTTC
CASSLGGVEYYEQYF
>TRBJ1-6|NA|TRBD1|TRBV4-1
TGCGCCAGCAGCCAAGAGGGTTTGGGACAGTTTAATTCACCCCTCCACTTT
CASSQEGLGQFNSPLHF
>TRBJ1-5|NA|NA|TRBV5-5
TGTGCCAGCAGCTTGACCCGCGGTGACAATCAGCCCCAGCATTTT
CASSLTRGDNQPQHF
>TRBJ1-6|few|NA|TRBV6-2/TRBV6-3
TGTGCCAGCAGTTACCCCCCCGCGGGCCAAGAATCACCCCTCCACTTT
CASSYPPAGQESPLHF
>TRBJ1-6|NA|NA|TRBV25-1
TGTGCCAGCAGTGTGAAGGGTAATTCACCCCTCCACTTT
CASSVKGNSPLHF
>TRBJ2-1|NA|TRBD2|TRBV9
TGTGCCAGCAGCGCCCTCGGGGGGGCCAGTCATGAGCAGTTCTTC
CASSALGGASHEQFF
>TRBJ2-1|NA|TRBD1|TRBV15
TGTGCCACCAGCAGTGGGGCAGGGGGAAATGAGCAGTTCTTC
CATSSGAGGNEQFF
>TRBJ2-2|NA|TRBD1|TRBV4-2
TGTGCCAGCAACCCGACAGGGGTCGACACCGGGGAGCTGTTTTTT
CASNPTGVDTGELFF
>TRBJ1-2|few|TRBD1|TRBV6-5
TGTGCCAGCACCAACCACCCCGGCAGGGGGATCGGCTACACCTTC
CASTNHPGRGIGYTF
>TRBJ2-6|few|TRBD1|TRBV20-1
TGCAGTGCTCTATTGACAGGGGGTCAGTCTGGGGCCAACGTCCTGACTTTC
CSALLTGGQSGANVLTF
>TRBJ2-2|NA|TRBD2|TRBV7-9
TGTGCCAGCAGCCCTCTAGCGGGGAGGAACGGGGAGCTGTTTTTT
CASSPLAGRNGELFF
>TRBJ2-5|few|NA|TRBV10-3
TGTGCCATCAGAGCCCGGGATAGAGAGACCCAGTACTTC
CAIRARDRETQYF
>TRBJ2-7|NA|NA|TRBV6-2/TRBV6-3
TGTGCCAGCAGTTCCGCCACTAGTTTTGGCTCCTACGAGCAGTACTTC
CASSSATSFGSYEQYF
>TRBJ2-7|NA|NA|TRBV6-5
TGTGCCAGCACGCAGGCGCAGGGAACCTACGAGCAGTACTTC
CASTQAQGTYEQYF
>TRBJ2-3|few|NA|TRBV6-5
TGTGCCAGCACCCCCGAACAGGGAAGCGATACGCAGTATTTT
CASTPEQGSDTQYF
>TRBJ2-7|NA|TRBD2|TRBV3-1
TGTGCCAGCAGCCAGGGACTAGCGGGGAAAACCTACGAGCAGTACTTC
CASSQGLAGKTYEQYF
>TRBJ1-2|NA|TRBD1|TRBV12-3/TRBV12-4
TGTGCCAGCAGTCCCTGGGACAGGGGAAAAGGTGGCTACACCTTC
CASSPWDRGKGGYTF
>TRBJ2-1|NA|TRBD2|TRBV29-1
TGCAGCGACCGTAGCGGGAGAGCATACAATGAGCAGTTCTTC
CSDRSGRAYNEQFF
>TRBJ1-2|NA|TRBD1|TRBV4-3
TGCGCCAGCAGCCAAGATCGGACAGGGGGCCTTTATGGCTACACCTTC
CASSQDRTGGLYGYTF
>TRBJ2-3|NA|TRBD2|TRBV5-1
TGCGCCAGCACCAGGGCGGGGGTCGCAGATACGCAGTATTTT
CASTRAGVADTQYF
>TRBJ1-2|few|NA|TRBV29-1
TGCAGCGTTGACAAGAATTCTTATGGCTACACCTTC
CSVDKNSYGYTF
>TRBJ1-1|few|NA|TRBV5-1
TGCGCCAGCAGCTTGGCCTCAGGTGGGGACACTGAAGCTTTCTTT
CASSLASGGDTEAFF
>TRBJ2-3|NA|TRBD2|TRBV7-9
TGTGCCAGCGCGATCGGGCGGGAGGCCACAGATACGCAGTATTTT
CASAIGREATDTQYF
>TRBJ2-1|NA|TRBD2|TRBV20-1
TGCAGTGCTAGGCCCTCCCGGCGGTCCCTAGCGGGGGACAATGAGCAGTTCTTC
CSARPSRRSLAGDNEQFF